One sample yielded the 2 T cell receptor beta chains listed below, sequenced in a study of T cells after yellow fever vaccination. TCRdb analysed the 5' RACE reads with MiXCR anew, one entry per CDR3 protein. The profile shows about 130,000 distinct CDR3 sequences, approximately 8.4% of them singletons. Sequenced here: CD8+ T cells sorted from PBMCs, sampled on the day of the yellow fever booster vaccination. These receptors all come from a man aged 18 to 35 who received the YFV17D yellow fever vaccine.

The chain recombines TRBV4-1 with TRBJ1-5; D not certain. The CDR3 length is 16 residues. The V end lost 0 bases, the J end lost 2 bases, and 11 bases lay between the germline ends. Germline CDR1 reads MGHRA; CDR2 reads YSYEKL. The CDR3 is CASSQEAQFGNQPQHF. The CDR3, as DNA: TGCGCCAGCAGCCAAGAGGCCCAATTCGGCAATCAGCCCCAGCATTTT.

This chain connects TRBV21-1 to TRBJ1-3. TRBV21-1 constitutes a pseudogene. The CDR3 consists of 18 residues. CDR3 nucleotides: TGTGCCAGCAGCAAAGCCAGGTTTAGTCCGAACTCTGGAAACACCATATATTTT. Amino acids: CASSKARFSPNSGNTIYF.